This TCR beta chain was identified in a study of blood T cells in healthy people across ages. Notes on the study in general: Measured against age, TCR beta diversity per million T cells decreased in a roughly linear manner.

Turning to this clonotype: Antigen: not known.

The authors ran a second PCR of 7 to 11 cycles using a sample-barcoded 5' primer and a J-beta primer mix. TCRdb re-called the 5' RACE reads through MiXCR, storing one row per CDR3 protein. The sample carries around 1.5 million distinct CDR3 sequences, 55% to 75% recorded once. The sample taken for sequencing was blood. This TCR came from a man younger than 35 in good health.

The CDR3 spells CASSEWGTILANQPQHF. CDR3 coding DNA: TGTGCCAGCAGTGAATGGGGGACGATCTTAGCAAATCAGCCCCAGCATTTT. V gene TRBV6-1 combines with J gene TRBJ1-5, with a weak D call TRBD1 (5 bases). CDR3 length: 17 amino acids. The V gene lost 2 bases and the J gene lost 4 bases, with 18 bases spanning the gap. The germline V gene encodes CDR1 MNHNS and CDR2 SASEGT.